The 2 T cell receptor beta chains below come from one sample, sequenced in a study of blood T cells in healthy people across ages. Alongside a J-beta primer mix, a sample-barcoded 5' primer served in a second PCR lasting about 7 to 11 cycles. Each CDR3 protein is one row after TCRdb ran MiXCR on the 5' RACE reads. The sample has 1.8 million or so distinct CDR3 sequences, approximately 40% seen once. Sequenced sample: blood. These receptors were obtained from a human donor in good health.

The chain carries TRBV5-1 and TRBJ2-2; D call uncertain. V gave up 4 bases and J gave up 0 bases, with 13 bases separating them. Germline V gene lookup returns CDR1 SGHRS and CDR2 YFSETQ. The CDR3 has 16 residues. The CDR3 loop is CASSPAGAPNTGELFF. CDR3 in DNA: TGCGCCAGCAGCCCCGCCGGAGCGCCGAACACCGGGGAGCTGTTTTTT.

This clonotype has more than one count but fewer than ten. The chain employs TRBV5-1 and TRBJ1-1; D unresolved. CDR1 is SGHRS and CDR2 is YFSETQ in the germline V gene. The CDR3 contains 13 residues. The ends were cut back, 5 bases at V and 7 bases at J, with 15 bases in the middle. DNA for the CDR3: TGCGCCAGCAGTGGGGTCGACGGCGGTGAAGCTTTCTTT. Protein product: CASSGVDGGEAFF. Drawing the rest from reference TRBV5-1 and TRBJ1-1, the complete variable domain is KAGVTQTPRYLIKTRGQQVTLSCSPISGHRSVSWYQQTPGQGLQFLFEYFSETQRNKGNFPGRFSGRQFSNSRSEMNVSTLELGDSALYLCASSGVDGGEAFFGQGTRLTVV.